A single sample is the source of the 13 T cell receptor beta chains below, sequenced in a study of T cell responses to AZD1222 COVID-19 vaccine. Libraries were prepared by immunoSEQ multiplex PCR; TCRdb keeps only in-frame clonotypes and omits some of them. The data hold some 150,000 clones, with around 92% observed a single time. The sample was peripheral blood, taken 28 days after the second AZD1222 dose. The receptors originated from an adult who received the AZD1222 COVID-19 vaccine.

The chain carries TRBV4-1 and TRBJ2-5, with unresolved D. Germline CDR1 reads MGHRA; CDR2 reads YSYEKL. V lost 0 bases and J lost 5, with 13 bases in between. The CDR3 is made up of 15 amino acids. The CDR3 region has the DNA TGCGCCAGCAGCCAAGATCGTCAGGCTAGGGAGACCCAGTACTTC. It codes for CASSQDRQARETQYF.

This chain uses TRBV6-5 with TRBJ2-1, with D perhaps matching TRBD2 (6 bases). The germline V and J ends were trimmed by 8 bases and 3 bases, with 17 bases remaining between them. CDR3 size: 15 residues. Germline assignment: CDR1 MNHEY and CDR2 SVGAGI. CDR3 sequence (DNA): TGTGCCAGCTCAACTCCGGGACTTAACTACAATGAGCAGTTCTTC. Its protein is CASSTPGLNYNEQFF.

The chain carries TRBV7-2 and TRBJ1-1, with 7 positions matching TRBD1. This CDR3 has 15 residues. The V gene end was trimmed by 3 bases and the J gene end by 0 bases; junction bases not matched to a gene: 4. Per germline, CDR1 SGHTA and CDR2 FQGNSA. The CDR3 sequence is CASSFPGTVNTEAFF. CDR3 nucleotides: TGTGCCAGCAGCTTCCCGGGGACAGTGAACACTGAAGCTTTCTTT.

The V gene is TRBV6-2 or TRBV6-3, the J gene TRBJ1-5; no firm D call. The germline V and J ends were trimmed by 0 bases and 2 bases, with 5 bases remaining between them. CDR3 length: 14 residues. Germline V gene data show CDR1 as MNHEY and CDR2 as SVGEGT. The DNA for the CDR3 is TGTGCCAGCAGTTACTCAAGCGGCAATCAGCCCCAGCATTTT. Its translation is CASSYSSGNQPQHF.

The chain combines TRBV5-1 with TRBJ1-4; no definite D call. Germline CDR1 is SGHRS and CDR2 is YFSETQ. This CDR3 contains 14 residues. V shed 5 bases and J shed 6 bases, with 14 bases lying between them. DNA of the CDR3: TGCGCCAGCAGGAATCCGGGGAGGGATGAAAAACTGTTTTTT. Residues: CASRNPGRDEKLFF.

The gene calls are TRBV4-3 and TRBJ2-7; 8 nucleotides align to TRBD2. The CDR3 runs to 15 residues. V trimming: 4 bases; J trimming: 4 bases; junction bases outside the gene matches: 9. Germline V lookup: CDR1 LGHNA, CDR2 YSLEER. CDR3 DNA: TGCGCCAGCAGCCTAACCGGGACTAGGGGATACGAGCAGTACTTC. Encoded protein: CASSLTGTRGYEQYF.

The rearrangement uses TRBV10-3 and TRBJ1-6; no clear D. V lost 7 bases and J lost 10, with 14 bases in between. The CDR3 length is 13 residues. Germline assignment: CDR1 ENHRY and CDR2 SYGVKD. The CDR3 nucleotides read TGTGCCATCACCGGGGAGATAGGATCACCCCTCCACTTT. Residues: CAITGEIGSPLHF.

The J gene is TRBJ1-2, the V gene TRBV25-1; D possibly corresponds to TRBD1 (6 bases). CDR1 and CDR2 (germline): MGHDK, SYGVNS. V dropped 6 bases and J dropped 1 base, with 12 bases sitting between them. The CDR3 has 14 amino acids. The CDR3 DNA reads as TGTGCCAGCAGAGGACAGCCGAATAACTATGGCTACACCTTC. Its translation is CASRGQPNNYGYTF.

The chain combines TRBV4-1 with TRBJ2-1; 9 nucleotides align to TRBD1. This CDR3 region has 16 residues. With V trimmed by 3 bases and J by 0 bases, 3 bases remained unmatched. Germline-derived CDR1 and CDR2 are MGHRA and YSYEKL. The CDR3 coding sequence is TGCGCCAGCAGCCATTACAGGGGGCTCTCCTACAATGAGCAGTTCTTC. This translates into CASSHYRGLSYNEQFF.

The J gene is TRBJ1-6, the V gene TRBV28; D gene unclear. Per the germline V gene, CDR1 is MDHEN and CDR2 is SYDVKM. The CDR3 is made up of 17 amino acids. V shed 10 bases and J shed 0 bases, with 19 bases lying between them. The CDR3 protein is CATITAARYSYNSPLHF. The CDR3 coding sequence is TGTGCCACCATCACAGCCGCCCGATACTCCTATAATTCACCCCTCCACTTT.

The chain combines TRBV19 with TRBJ2-7, with 7 bases lining up with TRBD1. V gave up 5 bases and J gave up 10 bases; unmatched junction bases: 23. Germline loops: CDR1 LNHDA, CDR2 SQIVND (reference sequence). There are 17 residues in the CDR3. CDR3 in amino acids: CASSFTYRETGSHGQYF. In DNA form, the CDR3 reads TGTGCCAGTAGTTTCACGTACCGAGAGACAGGGAGTCACGGCCAGTACTTC. Looking up the rest from reference TRBV19 and TRBJ2-7 gives the full variable domain: DGGITQSPKYLFRKEGQNVTLSCEQNLNHDAMYWYRQDPGQGLRLIYYSQIVNDFQKGDIAEGYSVSREKKESFPLTVTSAQKNPTAFYLCASSFTYRETGSHGQYFGPGTRLTVT.

J is TRBJ1-2 and V is TRBV5-1; D remains ambiguous. Trimming stripped 0 bases from V and 0 bases from J, with 9 bases between. There are 15 residues in the CDR3. In germline, CDR1 is SGHRS, CDR2 YFSETQ. Here the CDR3 reads CASSLEPNANYGYTF. The DNA for the CDR3 is TGCGCCAGCAGCTTGGAACCGAATGCTAACTATGGCTACACCTTC. Variable domain in full (rest from reference TRBV5-1 and TRBJ1-2): KAGVTQTPRYLIKTRGQQVTLSCSPISGHRSVSWYQQTPGQGLQFLFEYFSETQRNKGNFPGRFSGRQFSNSRSEMNVSTLELGDSALYLCASSLEPNANYGYTFGSGTRLTVV.

CDR3 in amino acids: CASRAPGDTQYF. CDR3 DNA sequence: TGTGCCAGCAGGGCCCCGGGAGATACGCAGTATTTT. The J gene is TRBJ2-3, the V gene TRBV27; no firm D call. V lost 6 bases and J 5 bases, leaving 9 bases between the germline ends. From germline, CDR1 is MNHEY and CDR2 SMNVEV (reference sequence). CDR3 length: 12 residues.